Each of the 16 T cell receptor beta chains below was sequenced from the same sample in a study of neoadjuvant nivolumab and ipilimumab in lung cancer. The table came from immunoSEQ multiplex PCR; TCRdb's copy has only in-frame clones and leaves some out. The sample consists of roughly 10,000 clones, approximately 80% of them appearing once. This material consisted of tumor tissue, taken after neoadjuvant nivolumab, alone or with ipilimumab, at or shortly before surgery. The receptors stem from an adult with non-small cell lung cancer. Some clones in this sample may be carry-over from other donors' samples.

This clone was counted between two and nine times. The V and J genes are TRBV5-1 and TRBJ1-6; possibly TRBD1 for D (5 bases). The V gene lost 5 bases and the J gene lost 4 bases, with 16 bases spanning the gap. The length of the CDR3 is 16 residues. Germline V CDR1 and CDR2: SGHRS, YFSETQ. CDR3 in DNA: TGCGCCAGCAGACAAATGGGGCAGACTTATAATTCACCCCTCCACTTT. Its translation: CASRQMGQTYNSPLHF.

The rearrangement joins TRBV4-1 to TRBJ1-1; no definite D call. V lost 1 base and J lost 5, with 14 bases in between. CDR1 and CDR2 from the germline V gene are MGHRA and YSYEKL. The CDR3 is made up of 15 amino acids. CDR3 sequence: CASSQVVQTGTEAFF. CDR3 nucleotides: TGCGCCAGCAGCCAAGTCGTGCAGACGGGAACTGAAGCTTTCTTT.

The chain carries TRBV4-1 and TRBJ1-5; 8 positions match TRBD1. Per germline, CDR1 MGHRA and CDR2 YSYEKL. The CDR3 loop spans 15 amino acids. With 1 base clipped from V and 5 bases from J, the junction kept 4 bases outside the gene matches. CDR3 DNA sequence: TGCGCCAGCAGCCAAGGGGACAGGACCGATCAGCCCCAGCATTTT. Encoded protein: CASSQGDRTDQPQHF.

This chain uses TRBV18 with TRBJ2-5, with D possibly TRBD2 on 7 matching bases. This CDR3 spans 18 amino acids. The ends were cut back, 6 bases at V and 1 base at J, with 24 bases in the middle. Germline V gene sequence: CDR1 KGHSH, CDR2 LQKENI. The CDR3 sequence: CASSPNRGAIGAQETQYF. The CDR3 DNA sequence: TGTGCCAGCTCTCCGAACCGGGGGGCCATAGGGGCCCAAGAGACCCAGTACTTC.

V is TRBV2 and J is TRBJ2-5; TRBD2 agrees at 7 bases. CDR3 length equals 16 residues. Germline V gene data show CDR1 as SNHLY and CDR2 as FYNNEI. Germline trimming cut 5 bases from V and 5 bases from J; bases unmatched to any gene: 14. CDR3 nucleotides: TGTGCCAGCAGTCCGTCGGCTAGCGGATGGGGGGAGACCCAGTACTTC. This gives the protein CASSPSASGWGETQYF.

This sequence joins TRBV18 and TRBJ2-7; TRBD1 agrees at 8 bases. CDR1 is KGHSH and CDR2 is LQKENI in the germline V gene. With V trimmed by 4 bases and J by 0 bases, 5 bases remained unmatched. This CDR3 comprises 15 residues. CDR3 sequence: CASSLSGTGSYEQYF. CDR3 in DNA: TGTGCCAGCTCACTTTCCGGGACAGGCTCCTACGAGCAGTACTTC.

This clone was seen once. The chain employs TRBV18 and TRBJ2-5; D is possibly TRBD2 (6 bases). CDR1 KGHSH and CDR2 LQKENI come from the germline V gene. V gave up 0 bases and J gave up 4 bases, with 12 bases separating them. This CDR3 is 15 amino acids long. The CDR3 nucleotides are TGTGCCAGCTCACCACCGTCGGGAGCGAGAGAGACCCAGTACTTC. This codes for CASSPPSGARETQYF.

This CDR3 is CAWSVGQLDQPQHF. The DNA of the CDR3 is TGTGCCTGGAGTGTAGGGCAGTTAGATCAGCCCCAGCATTTT. V usage is TRBV30 and J usage is TRBJ1-5; D is unclear. V lost 0 bases and J 5 bases, leaving 11 bases between the germline ends. Germline V gene data show CDR1 as GTSNPN and CDR2 as SVGIG (reference sequence). The CDR3 is 14 amino acids.

The rearrangement uses TRBV6-6 and TRBJ2-5, with D perhaps matching TRBD2 (6 bases). Germline V gene data show CDR1 as MNHNY and CDR2 as SVGAGI (reference sequence). V dropped 5 bases and J dropped 2 bases, with 18 bases sitting between them. The CDR3 covers 16 residues. The CDR3: CASSLGTRDIQETQYF. The DNA of the CDR3 is TGTGCCAGCAGTCTCGGGACTCGGGATATTCAAGAGACCCAGTACTTC.

The chain employs TRBV6-5 and TRBJ1-5; D is ambiguous. The CDR3 sequence is 14 residues long. V was trimmed by 8 bases and J by 2 bases, leaving 13 bases between them. CDR1 and CDR2 from the germline V gene are MNHEY and SVGAGI. The CDR3 DNA reads as TGTGCCAGCCGAGGGAACAGAGGCAATCAGCCCCAGCATTTT. Amino acid sequence: CASRGNRGNQPQHF.

This clone was detected only once. The J gene is TRBJ2-2, the V gene TRBV7-2, with 7 bases lining up with TRBD1. After removal of 5 bases from V and 3 bases from J, the junction contained 6 bases not matched to a gene. CDR3 length: 15 residues. Germline CDR1 SGHTA, CDR2 FQGNSA. The CDR3 DNA sequence: TGTGCCAGCAGCACCACCGGGACAGACACCGGGGAGCTGTTTTTT. This translates into CASSTTGTDTGELFF.

The chain couples TRBV27 to TRBJ2-3; D tentatively fits TRBD1 or TRBD2 (5 bases each). V shed 8 bases and J shed 9 bases, with 6 bases lying between them. Germline values: CDR1 MNHEY, CDR2 SMNVEV (reference sequence). The CDR3 totals 9 residues. CDR3 residues: CASWGTQYF. The CDR3 DNA sequence: TGTGCCAGCTGGGGGACGCAGTATTTT.

The chain combines TRBV25-1 with TRBJ1-1, with D hard to call. There are 13 residues in the CDR3. Germline CDR1 and CDR2: MGHDK and SYGVNS. The V gene lost 1 base and the J gene lost 1 base, with 4 bases spanning the gap. This CDR3 reads CASSEWGNTEAFF. DNA of the CDR3: TGTGCCAGCAGTGAATGGGGGAACACTGAAGCTTTCTTT.

The gene calls are TRBV7-9 and TRBJ2-1; D call uncertain. Trimming took 0 bases from V and 7 from J, leaving 10 bases between them. Germline CDR1 reads SEHNR; CDR2 reads FQNEAQ (reference sequence). The CDR3 sequence is 14 residues long. This CDR3 is CASSLATQPNEQFF. DNA of the CDR3: TGTGCCAGCAGCTTAGCTACACAGCCTAATGAGCAGTTCTTC.

This clone was counted between two and nine times. J is TRBJ1-4 and V is TRBV29-1, with D possibly matching TRBD1 (5 bases). Germline-derived CDR1 and CDR2 are SQVTM and ANQGSEA. The CDR3 covers 11 residues. The germline V and J ends were trimmed by 4 bases and 8 bases, with 8 bases remaining between them. CDR3 amino acids: CSVGQLEKLFF. The CDR3 nucleotides read TGCAGCGTTGGACAGCTAGAAAAACTGTTTTTT.

This rearrangement joins TRBV7-8 to TRBJ2-2; 8 bases agree with TRBD2. V gave up 0 bases and J gave up 3 bases; unmatched junction bases: 9. CDR1 and CDR2 from the germline V gene are SGHVS and FQNEAQ. There are 18 residues in the CDR3. This CDR3 reads CASSLAGSGGFDTGELFF. CDR3 coding DNA: TGTGCCAGCAGCTTAGCGGGGAGCGGGGGCTTTGACACCGGGGAGCTGTTTTTT.